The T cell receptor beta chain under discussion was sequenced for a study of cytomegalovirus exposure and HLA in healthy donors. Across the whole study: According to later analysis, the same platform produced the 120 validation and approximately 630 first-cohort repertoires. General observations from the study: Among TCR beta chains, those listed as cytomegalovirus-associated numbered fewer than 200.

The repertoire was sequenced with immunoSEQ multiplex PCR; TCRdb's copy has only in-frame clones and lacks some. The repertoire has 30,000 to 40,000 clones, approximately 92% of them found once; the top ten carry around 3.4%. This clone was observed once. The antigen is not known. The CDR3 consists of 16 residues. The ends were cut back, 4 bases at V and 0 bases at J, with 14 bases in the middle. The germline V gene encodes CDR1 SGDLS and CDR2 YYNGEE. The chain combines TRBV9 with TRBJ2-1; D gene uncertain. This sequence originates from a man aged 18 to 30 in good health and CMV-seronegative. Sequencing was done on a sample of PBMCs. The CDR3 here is CASSNQLASSYNEQFF. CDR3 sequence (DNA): TGTGCCAGCAGCAACCAACTCGCTAGCTCCTACAATGAGCAGTTCTTC.